These 29 T cell receptor beta chains were sequenced from one sample in a study of blood T cell repertoires in COVID-19. The repertoire was sequenced with immunoSEQ multiplex PCR; TCRdb's copy has only in-frame clones and lacks some. The table includes more than 200,000 clones, around 82% detected once. Input material: PBMCs or T cells enriched from blood (not recorded which). These receptors all stem from a woman in her thirties or forties with acute COVID-19.

This chain links TRBV15 with TRBJ1-2; perhaps TRBD1 as D (5 bases). Germline CDR1 reads LNHNV; CDR2 reads YYDKDF (reference sequence). V lost 5 bases and J lost 5, with 18 bases in between. This CDR3 is 15 amino acids long. The CDR3 region is CATSPGGRPTYGYTF. Written as DNA, the CDR3 is TGTGCCACCAGCCCGGGGGGGAGGCCGACATATGGCTACACCTTC.

This chain uses TRBV5-1 with TRBJ1-4; 7 bases align to TRBD1. The CDR3 spans 17 residues. The V gene end was trimmed by 5 bases and the J gene end by 7 bases; junction bases not matched to a gene: 17. The germline CDR1 and CDR2 sequences are SGHRS and YFSETQ. For the CDR3, the DNA is TGCGCCAGCAGAAGGATCGGGACAGCTCCTTCGGGTGAAAAACTGTTTTTT. It is translated as CASRRIGTAPSGEKLFF.

This sequence joins TRBV25-1 and TRBJ2-7, with a tentative D call TRBD2 (6 bases). From germline, CDR1 is MGHDK and CDR2 SYGVNS. Trimming shortened V by 6 bases and J by 4 bases, and 13 bases separated the two germline ends. The length of the CDR3 is 13 residues. CDR3 sequence (DNA): TGTGCCAGCAGGGGGACTCTGTGGTACGAGCAGTACTTC. Amino acid sequence: CASRGTLWYEQYF.

This clone was counted a single time. The chain links TRBV5-1 to TRBJ2-3, with a weak D call TRBD1 (5 bases). The CDR3 is made up of 15 amino acids. The V and J ends lost 2 bases and 6 bases respectively, with 16 bases between them. Germline assignment: CDR1 SGHRS and CDR2 YFSETQ. The CDR3 is CASSFLTVSGDTQYF. CDR3 bases: TGCGCCAGCAGCTTTCTGACAGTTTCAGGGGATACGCAGTATTTT.

CDR3 amino acids: CASSPKNGLAGNNEQFF. CDR3 coding DNA: TGTGCCAGCTCACCAAAAAACGGACTAGCGGGAAACAATGAGCAGTTCTTC. The V call is TRBV18, the J call TRBJ2-1; 12 bases line up with TRBD2. The V and J ends lost 2 bases and 5 bases, in that order; junction bases with no gene match: 7. The CDR3 sequence is 17 residues long. Germline loops: CDR1 KGHSH, CDR2 LQKENI.

This chain connects TRBV2 to TRBJ1-5; TRBD1 is a possible D gene (5 bases). Germline V gives CDR1 SNHLY, CDR2 FYNNEI. The CDR3 covers 13 residues. The V gene lost 4 bases and the J gene lost 6 bases, with 10 bases spanning the gap. CDR3 amino acids: CASSVRGGQPQHF. In DNA, the CDR3 is TGTGCCAGCAGTGTAAGGGGCGGTCAGCCCCAGCATTTT.

This sequence joins TRBV12-3 or TRBV12-4 and TRBJ1-4, with a possible D match to TRBD1 (5 bases). The V and J ends lost 4 bases and 8 bases respectively, with 11 bases between them. The length of the CDR3 is 13 residues. The CDR3 loop is CASSSGGYEKLFF. The CDR3 DNA sequence: TGTGCCAGCAGTTCGGGGGGGTACGAAAAACTGTTTTTT.

This clone showed up just once. The rearrangement joins TRBV9 to TRBJ2-1, with 9 bases lining up with TRBD2. The V segment lost 4 bases and the J segment 3 bases; nucleotides outside the gene matches: 5. Germline loops: CDR1 SGDLS, CDR2 YYNGEE. This CDR3 comprises 15 residues. CDR3 sequence reads: CASSTRLAVYNEQFF. Written as DNA, the CDR3 is TGTGCCAGCAGCACCCGACTAGCGGTCTACAATGAGCAGTTCTTC.

The chain joins TRBV28 to TRBJ1-1; D might be TRBD1 (5 bases). The CDR3 is made up of 15 amino acids. V dropped 0 bases and J dropped 1 base, with 9 bases sitting between them. The germline V gene encodes CDR1 MDHEN and CDR2 SYDVKM. The DNA of the CDR3 is TGTGCCAGCAGTTTATGGAAGGGGTCGAACACTGAAGCTTTCTTT. Its protein product is CASSLWKGSNTEAFF.

The rearrangement uses TRBV7-3 and TRBJ1-2, with 8 bases identical to TRBD1. Trimming cost V 5 bases and J 2 bases; bases outside gene matches: 7. Per germline, CDR1 SGHTA and CDR2 FQGTGA. The CDR3 runs to 15 residues. CDR3 sequence: CASSPYGQGNYGYTF. CDR3 coding DNA: TGTGCCAGCAGCCCCTATGGACAGGGAAACTATGGCTACACCTTC.

This chain links TRBV30 with TRBJ1-6, with 7 bases lining up with TRBD1. Per germline, CDR1 GTSNPN and CDR2 SVGIG (reference sequence). The trim removed 7 bases at V and 0 bases at J, leaving 6 bases unmatched. The CDR3 totals 15 residues. The CDR3 spells CASGTASSYNSPLHF. The CDR3 coding sequence is TGTGCCTCCGGGACAGCGAGCTCCTATAATTCACCCCTCCACTTT.

The J gene is TRBJ1-1, the V gene TRBV27; D possibly corresponds to TRBD1 (5 bases). Trimming took 2 bases from V and 0 from J, leaving 16 bases between them. The CDR3 contains 17 residues. The V gene's germline CDR1 is MNHEY and CDR2 SMNVEV (reference sequence). This chain's CDR3 is CASSLRGRPRMNTEAFF. DNA for the CDR3: TGTGCCAGCAGTTTAAGGGGTAGACCTAGGATGAACACTGAAGCTTTCTTT.

This sequence joins TRBV18 and TRBJ1-4, with TRBD1 identical over 7 bases. With 0 bases clipped from V and 8 bases from J, the junction kept 6 bases outside the gene matches. The germline CDR1 and CDR2 sequences are KGHSH and LQKENI. This CDR3 spans 15 amino acids. The chain's CDR3 is CASSPPERGLEKLFF. CDR3 nucleotide sequence: TGTGCCAGCTCACCACCGGAAAGGGGGCTGGAAAAACTGTTTTTT.

This clone was seen just once. V and J are TRBV6-5 and TRBJ1-2; TRBD1 might be the D (6 bases). V lost 10 bases, J lost 4 bases, and 13 bases lay in between. Germline CDR1 and CDR2: MNHEY and SVGAGI. This CDR3 comprises 12 residues. CDR3 sequence reads: CATLGGLYGYTF. Here the CDR3 DNA reads TGTGCCACCCTGGGGGGGCTCTATGGCTACACCTTC.

The gene calls are TRBV4-3 and TRBJ2-7, with D tentatively TRBD1 (6 bases). The CDR3 length is 15 residues. Germline V CDR1 and CDR2: LGHNA, YSLEER. Trimming stripped 4 bases from V and 1 base from J, with 14 bases between. The CDR3 DNA follows: TGCGCCAGCAGCCCCGAGGGGACAACTTCCTACGAGCAGTACTTC. It encodes CASSPEGTTSYEQYF.

V is TRBV19 and J is TRBJ2-2; D call uncertain. This CDR3 region has 13 residues. Deletions cut 7 bases from V and 4 bases from J, with 10 bases between. CDR1 and CDR2 from the germline V gene are LNHDA and SQIVND (reference sequence). The CDR3 DNA reads TGTGCCAGTAATACCCTAGGCACCGGGGAGCTGTTTTTT. This codes for CASNTLGTGELFF.

This clone was picked up a small number of times. This rearrangement joins TRBV3-1 (or the pseudogene TRBV3-2) to TRBJ1-5; 8 bases match TRBD1. The CDR3 is 14 amino acids. The trim removed 4 bases at V and 5 bases at J, leaving 4 bases unmatched. Germline V gene data show CDR1 as LGHDT and CDR2 as YNNKEL (reference sequence). This CDR3 reads CASSLTGGYQPQHF. The CDR3 coding sequence is TGTGCCAGCAGCCTAACAGGGGGATATCAGCCCCAGCATTTT.

The rearrangement links TRBV5-1 to TRBJ1-6; D is perhaps TRBD1 (6 bases). The V gene's germline CDR1 is SGHRS and CDR2 YFSETQ. V dropped 4 bases and J dropped 5 bases, with 13 bases sitting between them. This CDR3 spans 15 amino acids. This CDR3 reads CASSLQGSDNSPLHF. The DNA of the CDR3 is TGCGCCAGCAGCCTACAGGGTAGCGATAATTCACCCCTCCACTTT.

The chain joins TRBV14 to TRBJ2-7; maybe TRBD1 (6 bases). The V end was cut by 4 bases, the J end by 4 bases, with 14 bases between. This CDR3 comprises 14 residues. Per germline, CDR1 SGHDN and CDR2 FVKESK. In nucleotides, the CDR3 is TGTGCCAGCAGCCTGACAGGTGCCGGATACGAGCAGTACTTC. It translates to CASSLTGAGYEQYF.

This clone was recorded a few times. CDR3 sequence (DNA): TGTGCCATCGGACCGGGACAGGGTAACACTGAAGCTTTCTTT. Translation gives CAIGPGQGNTEAFF. The chain combines TRBV24-1 with TRBJ1-1; TRBD1 agrees at 9 bases. The ends lost 11 bases at V and 2 bases at J; junction bases unmatched: 8. Looked up from germline, CDR1 is KGHDR and CDR2 is SFDVKD. The CDR3 has 14 amino acids.

This rearrangement joins TRBV9 to TRBJ2-7, with 11 bases identical to TRBD1. The CDR3 is made up of 15 amino acids. V was clipped by 2 bases and J by 3 bases; unmatched bases: 4. The germline V gene encodes CDR1 SGDLS and CDR2 YYNGEE. CDR3 nucleotide sequence: TGTGCCAGCAGCGTCGGGGACAGGGGGTACTACGAGCAGTACTTC. Translating gives CASSVGDRGYYEQYF.

This chain uses TRBV5-4 with TRBJ2-4; 8 bases match TRBD2. The CDR3 is made up of 16 amino acids. Germline V lookup: CDR1 SGHNT, CDR2 YYREEE (reference sequence). J gave up 0 bases and V 3 bases, and 5 bases lay outside the gene matches. CDR3 in amino acids: CASSSGGVLAKNIQYF. The CDR3 bases are TGTGCCAGCAGCTCGGGGGGGGTACTAGCCAAAAACATTCAGTACTTC.

The chain links TRBV25-1 to TRBJ2-2, with unresolved D. The V end lost 3 bases, the J end lost 3 bases, and 11 bases lay between the germline ends. Per germline, CDR1 MGHDK and CDR2 SYGVNS. CDR3 length equals 15 residues. The CDR3 here is CASSEAVLDTGELFF. CDR3 sequence (DNA): TGTGCCAGCAGTGAGGCAGTATTGGACACCGGGGAGCTGTTTTTT.

The chain joins TRBV30 to TRBJ1-2; possible D gene TRBD1, 5 bases. The CDR3 covers 13 residues. V lost 2 bases and J 3 bases, leaving 10 bases between the germline ends. Germline-derived CDR1 and CDR2 are GTSNPN and SVGIG (reference sequence). CDR3 amino acids: CAWSTGTDYGYTF. CDR3 bases: TGTGCCTGGAGTACCGGGACTGACTATGGCTACACCTTC. Full variable domain (rest looked up from reference TRBV30 and TRBJ1-2): SQTIHQWPATLVQPVGSPLSLECTVEGTSNPNLYWYRQAAGRGLQLLFYSVGIGQISSEVPQNLSASRPQDRQFILSSKKLLLSDSGFYLCAWSTGTDYGYTFGSGTRLTVV.

This clone has at least ten counts. This rearrangement joins TRBV6-5 to TRBJ1-2; D gene ambiguous. Per germline, CDR1 MNHEY and CDR2 SVGAGI. The CDR3 is made up of 13 amino acids. V was shortened by 4 bases and J by 8 bases, with 14 bases between the two germline ends. CDR3 sequence reads: CASSLGPVRGYTF. CDR3 DNA: TGTGCCAGCAGTTTGGGCCCCGTAAGAGGCTACACCTTC.

The V gene is TRBV14, the J gene TRBJ1-1; D uncertain. The CDR3 is 14 amino acids. V was shortened by 1 base and J by 2 bases, with 8 bases between the two germline ends. The V gene's germline CDR1 is SGHDN and CDR2 FVKESK. The CDR3 DNA reads TGTGCCAGCAGCCAAGTCCCCGGTAACACTGAAGCTTTCTTT. It codes for CASSQVPGNTEAFF.

The rearrangement links TRBV5-1 to TRBJ1-6; D not certain. The germline V and J ends were trimmed by 0 bases and 10 bases, with 11 bases remaining between them. CDR1 and CDR2 (germline): SGHRS, YFSETQ. This CDR3 spans 14 amino acids. CDR3 residues: CASSLAAKFSPLHF. For the CDR3, the DNA is TGCGCCAGCAGCTTGGCAGCGAAGTTCTCACCCCTCCACTTT.

The V call is TRBV10-3, the J call TRBJ2-3; TRBD2 matches at 7 bases. CDR1 and CDR2 from the germline V gene are ENHRY and SYGVKD. This CDR3 spans 16 amino acids. V was clipped by 1 base and J by 2 bases; unmatched bases: 6. The CDR3 here is CAISEFPAGFTDTQYF. CDR3 nucleotides: TGTGCCATCAGTGAGTTCCCAGCGGGGTTCACAGATACGCAGTATTTT.

This rearrangement joins TRBV7-9 to TRBJ1-1; perhaps TRBD1 as D (6 bases). The CDR3 runs to 14 residues. Germline V gene sequence: CDR1 SEHNR, CDR2 FQNEAQ (reference sequence). With 7 bases removed from V and 5 bases from J, the gap between germline ends came to 17 bases. CDR3 bases: TGTGCCAGCACCCCGGGGGGGCTGGAAACTGAAGCTTTCTTT. It specifies CASTPGGLETEAFF.